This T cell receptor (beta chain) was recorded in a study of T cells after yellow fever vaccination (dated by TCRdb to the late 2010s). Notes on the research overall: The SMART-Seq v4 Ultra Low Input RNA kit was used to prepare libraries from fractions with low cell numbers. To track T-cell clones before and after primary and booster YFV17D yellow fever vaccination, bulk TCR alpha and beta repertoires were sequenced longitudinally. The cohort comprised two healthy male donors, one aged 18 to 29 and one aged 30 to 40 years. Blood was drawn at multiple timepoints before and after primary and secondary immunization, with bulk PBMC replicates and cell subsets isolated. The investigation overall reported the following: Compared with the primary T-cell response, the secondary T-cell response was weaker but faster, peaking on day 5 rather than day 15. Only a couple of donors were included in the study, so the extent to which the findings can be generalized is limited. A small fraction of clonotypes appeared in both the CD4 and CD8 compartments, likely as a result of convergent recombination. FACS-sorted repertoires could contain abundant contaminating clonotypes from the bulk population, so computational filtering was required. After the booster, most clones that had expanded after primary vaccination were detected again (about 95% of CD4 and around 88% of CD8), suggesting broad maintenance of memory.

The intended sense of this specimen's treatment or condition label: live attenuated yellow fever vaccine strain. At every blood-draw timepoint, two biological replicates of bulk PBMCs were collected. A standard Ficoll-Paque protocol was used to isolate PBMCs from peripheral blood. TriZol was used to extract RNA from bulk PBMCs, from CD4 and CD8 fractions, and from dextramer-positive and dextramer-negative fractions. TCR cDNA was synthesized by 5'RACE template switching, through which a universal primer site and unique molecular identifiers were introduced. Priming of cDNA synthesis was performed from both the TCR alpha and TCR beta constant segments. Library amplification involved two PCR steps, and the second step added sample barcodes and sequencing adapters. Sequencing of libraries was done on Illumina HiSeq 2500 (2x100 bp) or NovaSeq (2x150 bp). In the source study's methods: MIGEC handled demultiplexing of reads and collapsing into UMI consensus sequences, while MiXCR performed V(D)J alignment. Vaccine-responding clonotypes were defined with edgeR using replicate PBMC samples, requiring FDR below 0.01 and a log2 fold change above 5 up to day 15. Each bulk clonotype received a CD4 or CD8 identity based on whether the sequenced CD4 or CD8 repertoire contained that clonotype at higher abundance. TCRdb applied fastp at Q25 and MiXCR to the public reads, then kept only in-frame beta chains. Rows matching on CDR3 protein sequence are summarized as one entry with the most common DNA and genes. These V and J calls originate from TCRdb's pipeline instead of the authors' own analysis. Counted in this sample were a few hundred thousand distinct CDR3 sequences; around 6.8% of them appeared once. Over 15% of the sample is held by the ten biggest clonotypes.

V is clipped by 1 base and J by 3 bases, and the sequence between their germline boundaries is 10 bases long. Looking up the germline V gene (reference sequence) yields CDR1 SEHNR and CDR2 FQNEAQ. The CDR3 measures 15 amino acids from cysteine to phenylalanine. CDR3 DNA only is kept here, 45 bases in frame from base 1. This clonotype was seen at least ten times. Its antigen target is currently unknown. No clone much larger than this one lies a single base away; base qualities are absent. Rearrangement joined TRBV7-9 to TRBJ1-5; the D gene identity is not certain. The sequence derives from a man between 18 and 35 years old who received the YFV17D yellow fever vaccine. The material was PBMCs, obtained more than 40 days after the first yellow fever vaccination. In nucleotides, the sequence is TGTGCCAGCAGCTTAGATGGGCTCTTCAATCAGCCCCAGCATTTT. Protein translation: CASSLDGLFNQPQHF.